This entry lists 9 T cell receptor beta chains sequenced from one sample in a study of molecular identifiers for immune sequencing clone quantification. One entry per CDR3 protein results from TCRdb running MiXCR on the PCR reads. In the table there are 85,000 to 120,000 distinct CDR3 sequences, less than 35% of which are singletons. The sample consisted of naive CD8+ T cells from blood, with Jurkat cell RNA spiked in. This sample's subset: FACS-sorted CD8+CD4-CCR7+CD45RA+ naive T cells. The receptor source for this set is a human donor in good health. Some libraries in this study had Jurkat cell RNA spiked in.

This clonotype was counted a single time. The junction departs from the called germline gene at one end, perhaps through a read error. The chain has TRBV28 and TRBJ1-4; D gene ambiguous. The CDR3 extends over 18 amino acids. CDR1 is MDHEN and CDR2 is SYDVKM in the germline V gene. CDR3 DNA: TGTGCCGGCAGCCCTCCGGCCCGGACGGACGCAACTAATGAAAAACTGGTTTTT. Protein sequence: CAGSPPARTDATNEKLVF.

This clonotype was observed many times. V is TRBV7-2 and J is TRBJ2-3; no clear D gene. The V end lost 2 bases, the J end lost 5 bases, and 8 bases lay between the germline ends. The germline V gene has CDR1 SGHTA and CDR2 FQGNSA. CDR3 length equals 13 residues. The CDR3 reads CASSLFLGDTQYF. The CDR3 DNA is TGTGCCAGCAGCTTATTCCTGGGAGATACGCAGTATTTT.

This clonotype was detected only a few times. The rearrangement links TRBV28 to TRBJ2-5, with a weak D call TRBD1 (6 bases). This CDR3 contains 14 residues. V lost 2 bases to trimming and J lost 3 bases, with 10 bases between them. CDR1 and CDR2 (germline): MDHEN, SYDVKM. In DNA form, the CDR3 reads TGTGCCAGCAGTTTAGGCAGGGGAAAAGAGACCCAGTACTTC. Translated: CASSLGRGKETQYF.

For this clonotype: A much larger clone differs by one base, so this may be a read error. The V call is TRBV28, the J call TRBJ2-5; TRBD2 matches 10 bases. The CDR3 is made up of 18 amino acids. In germline, CDR1 is MDHEN, CDR2 SYDVKM. The CDR3 region is CSSSFSPLLAGHQETQYF. The CDR3 DNA sequence: TGTTCCAGCAGTTTTAGTCCCCTACTAGCGGGGCATCAAGAGACCCAGTACTTC. The whole variable domain, filled in from reference TRBV28 and TRBJ2-5, reads DVKVTQSSRYLVKRTGEKVFLECVQDMDHENMFWYRQDPGLGLRLIYFSYDVKMKEKGDIPEGYSVSREKKERFSLILESASTNQTSMYLCSSSFSPLLAGHQETQYFGPGTRLLVL.

This clonotype was picked up a small number of times. A read error may be the cause here, since a much bigger clone is one base away. The chain is built from TRBV5-1 and TRBJ2-3, with D perhaps TRBD2 (5 bases). Germline V CDR1 and CDR2: SGHRS, YFSETQ. The CDR3 has 15 amino acids. The V end lost 0 bases, the J end lost 10 bases, and 18 bases lay between the germline ends. The chain's CDR3 is CASSLGASSVDSQYF. CDR3 in DNA: TGCGCCAGCAGCTTGGGGGCTAGCTCGGTGGATTCGCAGTATTTT.

A few counts support this clonotype. CDR3 residues: CAARSQPQHF. CDR3 DNA sequence: TGTGCCGCTAGGAGTCAGCCCCAGCATTTT. The chain is built from TRBV5-4 and TRBJ1-5; unclear D gene. V gave up 10 bases and J gave up 6 bases, with 8 bases separating them. Germline CDR1 is SGHNT and CDR2 is YYREEE (reference sequence). CDR3 length equals 10 residues.

The chain uses TRBV21-1 and TRBJ2-4; TRBD2 is the table's D call, not checked against the DNA. TRBV21-1 is shown as a pseudogene. This CDR3 has 15 residues. The CDR3 loop is CASRGLAGRKNIQYF. The CDR3 nucleotides read TGTGCCAGCAGAGGACTAGCGGGAAGAAAAAACATTCAGTACTTC.

This clonotype has just a few counts. CDR3 bases: TGTGCCAGCACCCCGGCCTCGACAGGCACTGAAGCTTTCTTT. This gives the protein CASTPASTGTEAFF. The gene calls are TRBV12-3 or TRBV12-4 and TRBJ1-1; tentative D call: TRBD1 (6 bases). V was cut by 7 bases and J by 4 bases, with 16 bases left in between. The CDR3 loop spans 14 amino acids.

This clonotype was seen a handful of times. The V call is TRBV12-2, the J call TRBJ2-5; the tabulated D call, TRBD2, remains unverified against the DNA. TRBV12-2 is a known pseudogene. The CDR3 consists of 15 residues. CDR3 protein: CASRLIAGGGETQYF. The CDR3, as DNA: TGTGCAAGTCGCTTAATAGCGGGAGGAGGAGAGACCCAGTACTTC.